The 32 T cell receptor beta chains below all came from one sample that was sequenced in a study of blood T cell repertoires in COVID-19. The data were produced by immunoSEQ multiplex PCR, yet TCRdb's version contains in-frame clones alone and is incomplete. Of more than 150,000 clones in the sample, roughly 84% were seen once. Sequencing was performed on peripheral blood. The source of these receptors is a woman aged 55-70 years with acute or convalescent COVID-19.

There are a few counts of this clone. V is TRBV18 and J is TRBJ2-2, with D perhaps matching TRBD1 (6 bases). Trimming cost V 6 bases and J 0 bases, with 14 bases left between them. There are 16 residues in the CDR3. The germline gives CDR1 KGHSH, CDR2 LQKENI. The CDR3 here is CASSRTGTPNTGELFF. DNA for the CDR3: TGTGCCAGCTCTCGGACCGGGACACCGAACACCGGGGAGCTGTTTTTT.

Only a few counts were recorded for this clone. The rearrangement links TRBV5-5 to TRBJ1-1; D is perhaps TRBD1 (5 bases). The germline V and J ends were trimmed by 4 bases and 0 bases, with 10 bases remaining between them. Looked up from germline, CDR1 is SGHKS and CDR2 is YYEKEE (reference sequence). The CDR3 is made up of 14 amino acids. The CDR3 loop reads CASSPGGMNTEAFF. The DNA of the CDR3 is TGTGCCAGCAGCCCCGGGGGTATGAACACTGAAGCTTTCTTT.

The chain combines TRBV28 with TRBJ1-2; no definite D call. The CDR3 is 14 residues long. V was clipped by 2 bases and J by 6 bases, with 13 bases between them. CDR1 and CDR2 from the germline V gene are MDHEN and SYDVKM. The CDR3 here is CASSLRIRVDGYTF. Written as DNA, the CDR3 is TGTGCCAGCAGTTTAAGAATTCGGGTGGATGGCTACACCTTC.

The gene calls are TRBV5-5 and TRBJ2-3, with 8 bases identical to TRBD1. The germline gives CDR1 SGHKS, CDR2 YYEKEE (reference sequence). The CDR3 contains 15 residues. The V gene end was trimmed by 2 bases and the J gene end by 0 bases; junction bases not matched to a gene: 2. DNA for the CDR3: TGTGCCAGCAGCTTCAGGGGGCCTAGCACAGATACGCAGTATTTT. Translation gives CASSFRGPSTDTQYF.

This chain joins TRBV6-4 and TRBJ1-6; D is possibly TRBD1 (5 bases). The V and J ends lost 6 bases and 10 bases respectively, with 13 bases between them. Looked up from germline, CDR1 is MRHNA and CDR2 is SNTAGT. The CDR3 is made up of 13 amino acids. Written as DNA, the CDR3 is TGTGCCAGCAGCGGGAGACAGAACTCACCCCTCCACTTT. Protein: CASSGRQNSPLHF.

The chain uses TRBV5-8 and TRBJ1-6; the match to TRBD1 covers 7 bases. Germline loops: CDR1 SGHTS, CDR2 YDEGEE. V lost 6 bases to trimming and J lost 7 bases; unmatched junction nucleotides: 13. This CDR3 contains 16 residues. The CDR3 coding sequence is TGTGCCAGCACCGTTACTGGGACAGTCGGAAATTCACCCCTCCACTTT. Residues: CASTVTGTVGNSPLHF.

The chain employs TRBV7-3 and TRBJ1-4, with D possibly matching TRBD1 (5 bases). V dropped 5 bases and J dropped 1 base, with 11 bases sitting between them. Germline CDR1 reads SGHTA; CDR2 reads FQGTGA. CDR3 length: 15 residues. The CDR3 region is CASSPDTLTNEKLFF. CDR3 coding DNA: TGTGCCAGCAGCCCGGACACTTTAACTAATGAAAAACTGTTTTTT.

The chain links TRBV5-1 to TRBJ2-5, with D maybe TRBD1 (5 bases). From germline, CDR1 is SGHRS and CDR2 YFSETQ. Trimming took off 0 bases at V and 5 bases at J, with 11 bases between the two ends. This CDR3 has 14 residues. The CDR3 is CASSLASGSETQYF. The CDR3, as DNA: TGCGCCAGCAGCTTGGCCTCAGGGTCGGAGACCCAGTACTTC.

This clone was observed once. This rearrangement joins TRBV7-9 to TRBJ1-2, with D possibly being TRBD1 (5 bases). The V end was cut by 5 bases, the J end by 4 bases, with 17 bases between. From germline, CDR1 is SEHNR and CDR2 FQNEAQ (reference sequence). The CDR3 contains 15 residues. CDR3 region: CASSPSGGLSYGYTF. The CDR3 nucleotides read TGTGCCAGCAGCCCCTCGGGGGGTTTATCCTATGGCTACACCTTC.

CDR3 DNA sequence: TGTGCCAGCTGGTCCGGTTTGATGGAGCAGTACTTC. Encoded protein: CASWSGLMEQYF. The chain joins TRBV6-5 to TRBJ2-7, with D uncertain. Trimming took off 8 bases at V and 7 bases at J, with 15 bases between the two ends. Germline V gives CDR1 MNHEY, CDR2 SVGAGI. The CDR3 totals 12 residues.

This clone was recorded once. This chain connects TRBV6-5 to TRBJ1-3; possibly TRBD1 for D (6 bases). The ends were cut back, 7 bases at V and 1 base at J, with 11 bases in the middle. From germline, CDR1 is MNHEY and CDR2 SVGAGI. The CDR3 is 14 residues long. CDR3 sequence: CASKIRGSGNTIYF. CDR3 nucleotides: TGTGCCAGCAAGATTAGGGGGTCTGGAAACACCATATATTTT.

There are a few counts of this clone. The V call is TRBV5-1, the J call TRBJ2-5; 10 nucleotides agree with TRBD2. With 5 bases clipped from V and 0 bases from J, the junction kept 10 bases outside the gene matches. In germline, CDR1 is SGHRS, CDR2 YFSETQ. The length of the CDR3 is 17 residues. The CDR3 protein is CASSSFSGGTYQETQYF. The CDR3 nucleotides are TGCGCCAGCAGTTCCTTTAGCGGGGGGACGTACCAAGAGACCCAGTACTTC.

The chain combines TRBV19 with TRBJ1-1; D is undetermined. The CDR3 is 14 amino acids. CDR1 is LNHDA, CDR2 SQIVND, per germline (reference sequence). V was cut by 2 bases and J by 3 bases, with 10 bases left in between. The CDR3 sequence is CASSISDGDTEAFF. CDR3 coding DNA: TGTGCCAGTAGTATATCCGACGGGGACACTGAAGCTTTCTTT.

The chain uses TRBV5-1 and TRBJ1-2; D is undetermined. The CDR3 runs to 14 residues. V was clipped by 0 bases and J by 0 bases, with 6 bases between them. The germline V gene encodes CDR1 SGHRS and CDR2 YFSETQ. DNA for the CDR3: TGCGCCAGCAGCTTGGCAGATCCTAACTATGGCTACACCTTC. Amino acid sequence: CASSLADPNYGYTF.

The chain joins TRBV5-6 to TRBJ2-1; 8 nucleotides agree with TRBD2. Germline loops: CDR1 SGHDT, CDR2 YYEEEE. With V trimmed by 0 bases and J by 7 bases, 12 bases remained unmatched. This CDR3 comprises 17 residues. The CDR3 region is CASSLAPVLADGNEQFF. In DNA form, the CDR3 reads TGTGCCAGCAGCTTGGCCCCAGTACTAGCGGATGGGAATGAGCAGTTCTTC.

This chain joins TRBV24-1 and TRBJ1-2; TRBD1 is a possible D gene (6 bases). This CDR3 region has 15 residues. Germline CDR1 reads KGHDR; CDR2 reads SFDVKD. V was shortened by 9 bases and J by 7 bases, with 23 bases between the two germline ends. The CDR3 DNA reads as TGTGCCACCGCGGCGTCCCAGGGGTTTTTTGGTGGCTACACCTTC. Encoded protein: CATAASQGFFGGYTF.

The J gene is TRBJ1-2, the V gene TRBV14, with a possible D match to TRBD1 (6 bases). V was clipped by 4 bases and J by 4 bases, with 13 bases between them. The CDR3 is made up of 14 amino acids. Per germline, CDR1 SGHDN and CDR2 FVKESK. CDR3 nucleotides: TGTGCCAGCAGCCCACAGGGAACCCCCTATGGCTACACCTTC. Translated: CASSPQGTPYGYTF. The complete variable domain, with remaining parts taken from reference TRBV14 and TRBJ1-2, reads EAGVTQFPSHSVIEKGQTVTLRCDPISGHDNLYWYRRVMGKEIKFLLHFVKESKQDESGMPNNRFLAERTGGTYSTLKVQPAELEDSGVYFCASSPQGTPYGYTFGSGTRLTVV.

The genes are TRBV10-2 and TRBJ1-4; maybe TRBD1 (5 bases). In germline, CDR1 is WSHSY, CDR2 SAAADI. The CDR3 consists of 13 residues. Trimming stripped 7 bases from V and 8 bases from J, with 14 bases between. The CDR3 reads CASTGGREEKLFF. Here the CDR3 DNA reads TGCGCCAGCACGGGGGGAAGGGAAGAAAAACTGTTTTTT.

The genes are TRBV6-2 or TRBV6-3 and TRBJ2-7; the D gene is possibly TRBD1 (6 bases). The CDR3 spans 15 residues. V was clipped by 5 bases and J by 11 bases, with 25 bases between them. Germline values: CDR1 MNHEY, CDR2 SVGEGT. The CDR3 nucleotides are TGTGCCAGCAGTAACACCCGGGACATCGCTCAACAAGAGTACTTC. Translated, it gives CASSNTRDIAQQEYF.

The chain has TRBV5-1 and TRBJ1-6; no clear D. CDR1 and CDR2 from the germline V gene are SGHRS and YFSETQ. Between the trimmed V and J ends, which lost 6 bases and 7 bases, there was a span of 14 bases. The CDR3 is 14 amino acids. The CDR3 sequence: CASKGTGNNSPLHF. The CDR3 nucleotides read TGCGCCAGCAAGGGAACGGGAAACAATTCACCCCTCCACTTT.

This clone was recorded only once. The gene calls are TRBV18 and TRBJ2-4, with TRBD1 matching 8 bases. In germline, CDR1 is KGHSH, CDR2 LQKENI. CDR3 length: 15 amino acids. The junction had 3 bases not matched to a gene; V was cut back by 5 bases and J by 0 bases. This chain's CDR3 is CASSSDRGAKNIQYF. The DNA for the CDR3 is TGTGCCAGCTCATCCGACAGGGGAGCCAAAAACATTCAGTACTTC.

This clone was seen a handful of times. The rearrangement joins TRBV4-1 to TRBJ1-4; no firm D call. With 0 bases removed from V and 5 bases from J, the gap between germline ends came to 10 bases. Germline CDR1 MGHRA, CDR2 YSYEKL. The CDR3 contains 15 residues. For the CDR3, the DNA is TGCGCCAGCAGCCAAGACAGAGGGAGCAATGAAAAACTGTTTTTT. It codes for CASSQDRGSNEKLFF.

The chain has TRBV5-1 and TRBJ2-3, with 12 bases that match TRBD2. Trimming took 0 bases from V and 5 from J; bases not matched to a gene: 7. Germline CDR1 and CDR2: SGHRS and YFSETQ. The CDR3 consists of 17 residues. CDR3 nucleotide sequence: TGCGCCAGCAGCTTGGCCAGGACTAGCGGGGCGGAAGATACGCAGTATTTT. It is translated as CASSLARTSGAEDTQYF.

This clone was seen just once. The chain couples TRBV7-8 to TRBJ1-3; a possible D gene is TRBD1 (6 bases). The germline V gene has CDR1 SGHVS and CDR2 FQNEAQ. The CDR3 totals 18 residues. V was cut by 5 bases and J by 4 bases, with 24 bases left in between. CDR3 region: CASSPTFAGGLGGNTIYF. The CDR3 nucleotides are TGTGCCAGCAGCCCAACCTTTGCGGGGGGCTTGGGAGGAAACACCATATATTTT.

The CDR3 sequence is CASSPDRVLNQPQHF. In nucleotides, the CDR3 is TGTGCCAGCAGTCCCGACAGGGTATTAAATCAGCCCCAGCATTTT. The chain is built from TRBV6-2 or TRBV6-3 and TRBJ1-5; 7 bases are shared with TRBD1. Germline CDR1 reads MNHEY; CDR2 reads SVGEGT. The trim removed 5 bases at V and 4 bases at J, leaving 8 bases unmatched. The CDR3 consists of 15 residues.

This rearrangement joins TRBV12-3 or TRBV12-4 to TRBJ1-2, with D possibly being TRBD1 (6 bases). V shed 5 bases and J shed 8 bases, with 12 bases lying between them. The CDR3 contains 12 residues. Written as DNA, the CDR3 is TGTGCCAGCAGTGGGGGGGCGAGGGGCTACACCTTC. This gives the protein CASSGGARGYTF.

V gene TRBV10-3 combines with J gene TRBJ1-6; 9 nucleotides agree with TRBD1. The CDR3 loop spans 15 amino acids. V lost 4 bases and J lost 10; bases outside the gene matches: 8. Germline V gene data show CDR1 as ENHRY and CDR2 as SYGVKD. CDR3 DNA sequence: TGTGCCATCAGTGTGTTGGGACAGGGCGAATCACCCCTCCACTTT. Translation: CAISVLGQGESPLHF.

This chain connects TRBV2 to TRBJ1-6; 7 bases map to TRBD1. With 6 bases clipped from V and 2 bases from J, the junction kept 4 bases outside the gene matches. Germline V gene sequence: CDR1 SNHLY, CDR2 FYNNEI. This CDR3 is 15 amino acids long. The CDR3 is CASSDRDAYNSPLHF. CDR3 DNA: TGTGCCAGCAGCGACAGGGACGCCTATAATTCACCCCTCCACTTT.

This clone came up a few times. V gene TRBV11-3 combines with J gene TRBJ1-1; D not resolved. V dropped 1 base and J dropped 1 base, with 4 bases sitting between them. This CDR3 region has 13 residues. Germline V lookup: CDR1 SGHNT, CDR2 YENEEA. The CDR3 DNA follows: TGTGCCAGCAGCTTAGGCGAGAACACTGAAGCTTTCTTT. This gives the protein CASSLGENTEAFF.

V is TRBV5-3 and J is TRBJ1-1; maybe TRBD1 (5 bases). TRBV5-3 is an ORF, and what it does is uncertain. V was shortened by 2 bases and J by 5 bases, with 19 bases between the two germline ends. The CDR3 contains 16 residues. The CDR3 DNA sequence: TGTGCCAGAAGCTTCCCCGGGGGGGGTGAAGGGACTGAAGCTTTCTTT. Its protein is CARSFPGGGEGTEAFF.

The table lists this clone with a few counts. The J gene is TRBJ1-2, the V gene TRBV10-2, with 9 bases that match TRBD1. This CDR3 spans 11 amino acids. V lost 4 bases, J lost 12 bases, and 3 bases stayed unmatched. From germline, CDR1 is WSHSY and CDR2 SAAADI. CDR3 in DNA: TGCGCCAGCAGTGGGGACAGGGTACACACCTTC. This translates into CASSGDRVHTF.

The rearrangement links TRBV19 to TRBJ1-1, with 8 bases matching TRBD1. J was trimmed by 5 bases and V by 3 bases; bases with no gene match: 5. There are 14 residues in the CDR3. Germline-derived CDR1 and CDR2 are LNHDA and SQIVND (reference sequence). CDR3 bases: TGTGCCAGTAGTATTGGACAGGGACGGACTGAAGCTTTCTTT. Its protein is CASSIGQGRTEAFF.